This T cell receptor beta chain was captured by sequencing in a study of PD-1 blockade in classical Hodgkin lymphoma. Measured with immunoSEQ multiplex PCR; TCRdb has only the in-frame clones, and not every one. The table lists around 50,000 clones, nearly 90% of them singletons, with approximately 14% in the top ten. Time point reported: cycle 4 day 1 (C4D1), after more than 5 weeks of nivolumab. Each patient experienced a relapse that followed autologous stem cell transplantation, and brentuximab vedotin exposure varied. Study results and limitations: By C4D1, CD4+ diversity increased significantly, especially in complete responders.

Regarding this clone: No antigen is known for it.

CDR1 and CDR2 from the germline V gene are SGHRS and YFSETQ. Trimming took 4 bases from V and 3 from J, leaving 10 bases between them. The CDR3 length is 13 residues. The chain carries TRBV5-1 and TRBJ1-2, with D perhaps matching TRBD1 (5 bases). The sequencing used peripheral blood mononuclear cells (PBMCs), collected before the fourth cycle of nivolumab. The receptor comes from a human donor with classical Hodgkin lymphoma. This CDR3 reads CASSEVGDYGYTF. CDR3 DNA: TGCGCCAGCAGCGAAGTAGGGGACTATGGCTACACCTTC. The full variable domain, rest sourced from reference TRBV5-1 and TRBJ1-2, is KAGVTQTPRYLIKTRGQQVTLSCSPISGHRSVSWYQQTPGQGLQFLFEYFSETQRNKGNFPGRFSGRQFSNSRSEMNVSTLELGDSALYLCASSEVGDYGYTFGSGTRLTVV.